The T cell receptor beta chain described here comes from a study of T cell responses to AZD1222 COVID-19 vaccine. CDR1 is SGHKS, CDR2 YYEKEE, per germline (reference sequence). The CDR3 is 12 residues long. V dropped 1 base and J dropped 6 bases, with 6 bases sitting between them. This table comes from immunoSEQ multiplex PCR, and its TCRdb copy is limited to in-frame clones, with some not included. The profile shows about 120,000 clones, 92% of them singletons. This receptor was taken from an adult in good health. The sequencing here drew on peripheral blood, taken on day 0 of AZD1222 vaccination. The chain employs TRBV5-5 and TRBJ2-3; D is unresolved. CDR3 in DNA: TGTGCCAGCAGCTTGTTGGGGGATACGCAGTATTTT. Translation gives CASSLLGDTQYF.